The rows below give T cell receptor beta chains drawn from one sample of a study of blood T cell repertoires in COVID-19. Assay: immunoSEQ multiplex PCR; the TCRdb copy retains only in-frame clones and omits some. The sample contains approximately 58,000 clones, over 75% of which appear only once. Sequenced: peripheral blood. The receptors here all came from a man in his 60s with COVID-19, enrolled during active disease. CDR3s include the opening cysteine and the closing phenylalanine or tryptophan. The order of the fields is CDR3 length, V gene, J gene, CDR3 protein.

14,TRBV2,TRBJ2-3,CAPSRLAITDTQYF
12,TRBV5-4,TRBJ2-1,CASSLGQNRQFF
15,TRBV9,TRBJ1-1,CASSVGGTANTEAFF
12,TRBV7-9,TRBJ2-1,CASSDTSNEQFF
13,TRBV29-1,TRBJ2-7,CSACVGGAYEQYF
15,TRBV2,TRBJ1-1,CASSEGGTGNTEAFF
19,TRBV21-1,TRBJ2-4,CASSKGRSHGRADKNIQYF
15,TRBV2,TRBJ2-5,CASSEGRQGLETQYF
13,TRBV5-1,TRBJ2-2,CASTQGGPGELFF
16,TRBV10-3,TRBJ1-5,CAISEYSTGKDQPQHF
17,TRBV19,TRBJ1-1,CASSETLRTGIITEAFF
11,TRBV2,TRBJ2-7,CASSSTREQYF
18,TRBV11-2,TRBJ1-1,CASSLLPGQGIRRTEAFF
14,TRBV11-2,TRBJ2-1,CASSPLTGNNEQFF
14,TRBV18,TRBJ1-6,CASSPLDQDSPLHF
15,TRBV9,TRBJ2-7,CASSAEDRSSYEQYF
13,TRBV5-4,TRBJ2-5,CASSLSGAETQYF
17,TRBV5-8,TRBJ1-2,CASSLDGQSSNGYGYTF
15,TRBV9,TRBJ1-3,CASSVVGQTGNTIYF
15,TRBV11-2,TRBJ2-5,CASSSSGGHGETQYF
17,TRBV5-1,TRBJ1-6,CASSLSGTGVANSPLHF
15,TRBV7-8,TRBJ2-5,CASSLGRLNQETQYF
14,TRBV5-1,TRBJ2-7,CASSFYRGSYEQYF
15,TRBV19,TRBJ1-6,CASSRRVFPNSPLHF
17,TRBV7-2,TRBJ1-4,CASSRGGLERQASVLFF
13,TRBV2,TRBJ1-1,CASRMTANTEAFF
15,TRBV6-5,TRBJ1-1,CASSLSDRGGTEAFF
15,TRBV5-4,TRBJ2-7,CASSLPGGGSGEQYF
14,TRBV28,TRBJ2-5,CASSLGRGGETQYF
17,TRBV6-2/TRBV6-3,TRBJ2-1,CASSYSNGRGAYNEQFF
14,TRBV6-5,TRBJ2-7,CASTFNTGSYEQYF
15,TRBV5-5,TRBJ2-2,CASSPGGLDTGELFF
13,TRBV29-1,TRBJ2-3,CSVSLTGPDTQYF
14,TRBV18,TRBJ2-5,CASSPTNNPETQYF
15,TRBV18,TRBJ1-2,CASSPEPGDNYGYTF
15,TRBV5-1,TRBJ2-1,CASSSYRGTYNEQFF
17,TRBV5-8,TRBJ1-6,CASTEPKTGTFSSPLHF
16,TRBV2,TRBJ2-5,CASSEGGARSGETQYF
16,TRBV5-1,TRBJ1-1,CASSLRDTNWNTEAFF
17,TRBV11-2,TRBJ2-7,CASSSAPRGRNPYEQYF
16,TRBV19,TRBJ2-1,CASRILAGDSYNEQFF
13,TRBV6-6,TRBJ2-5,CASSDGGAETQYF
15,TRBV6-5,TRBJ2-7,CASSSSTGVSMEQYF
13,TRBV9,TRBJ1-2,CASSEGGAYGYTF
16,TRBV9,TRBJ2-3,CASSPWLAGYTDTQYF